Listed here are 19 T cell receptor beta chains from one sample, sequenced in a study of identical twins (dated by TCRdb to about 2016). Receptor libraries were prepared by 5' RACE. Sequenced using an Illumina HiSeq 2000. TCRdb redid the processing of the public reads, applying fastp at Q25 and MiXCR, and retained in-frame beta chains. One record per CDR3 amino acid sequence lists the most common genes and DNA. For this sample there are fewer than 250,000 distinct CDR3 sequences; more than 6.5% appear just once. 1.9% of the sample is taken by the ten largest. These data were also filed under a second study, of yellow fever vaccine responses in identical twins.

Sequenced: memory (CD45RO+) T cells sorted from blood. The cell subset or site label here, explained by the study, means: CD45RO+ enriched T cells. Receptors were obtained from a woman aged 18-29 years in good health.

The gene calls are TRBV30 and TRBJ1-4, with 7 bases that match TRBD1. Germline lookup yields CDR1 GTSNPN and CDR2 SVGIG (reference sequence). This CDR3 has 12 residues. Trimming cost V 0 bases and J 8 bases; bases outside gene matches: 0. This CDR3 reads CAWSVQGEKLFF. The CDR3 DNA reads TGTGCCTGGAGTGTACAGGGGGAAAAACTGTTTTTT.

The chain joins TRBV24-1 to TRBJ2-3; D may be TRBD2 (6 bases). The CDR3 runs 16 residues. The germline V gene has CDR1 KGHDR and CDR2 SFDVKD. Trimming stripped 4 bases from V and 2 bases from J, with 15 bases between. CDR3 loop: CATSERGGAYTDTQYF. DNA of the CDR3: TGTGCCACCAGTGAGCGAGGCGGGGCCTACACAGATACGCAGTATTTT.

This clonotype was counted ten times or more. The J gene is TRBJ2-3, the V gene TRBV4-3, with 14 bases aligning to TRBD2. This CDR3 comprises 19 residues. The V gene end was trimmed by 4 bases and the J gene end by 1 base; junction bases not matched to a gene: 10. The germline V gene encodes CDR1 LGHNA and CDR2 YSLEER. CDR3 loop: CASSRKTSGRAVGTDTQYF. The CDR3 nucleotides are TGCGCCAGCAGCCGGAAGACTAGCGGGAGGGCCGTCGGCACAGATACGCAGTATTTT.

This clonotype was detected a few times. Its ends do not fully match the called genes, so a read error is possible. The CDR3 DNA reads as TGCGCTAGCAGCTCAGGCCGTGGCCAGGCCTCTGGAAACACCATATATTTT. Residues: CASSSGRGQASGNTIYF. The chain carries TRBV5-1 and TRBJ1-3; D is ambiguous. CDR3 length equals 17 residues. Looked up from germline, CDR1 is SGHRS and CDR2 is YFSETQ.

V usage is TRBV6-2 or TRBV6-3 and J usage is TRBJ2-7; D possibly corresponds to TRBD1 (5 bases). CDR1 and CDR2 from the germline V gene are MNHEY and SVGEGT. The CDR3 runs 15 residues. The V end was cut by 6 bases, the J end by 2 bases, with 17 bases between. As DNA, the CDR3 is TGTGCCAGCAGCCGAGGCGCAGGGCAAGCCTACGAGCAGTACTTC. This gives the protein CASSRGAGQAYEQYF.

Only a few counts were recorded for this clonotype. This rearrangement joins TRBV12-3 or TRBV12-4 to TRBJ2-4; no clear D gene. The CDR3 runs to 13 residues. Trimming removed 6 bases from V and 2 bases from J, with 8 bases in between. The CDR3 sequence is CASRRGSKNIQYF. In DNA form, the CDR3 reads TGTGCCAGCAGAAGAGGATCCAAAAACATTCAGTACTTC.

The rearrangement joins TRBV7-2 to TRBJ1-1; a weak D match, TRBD1 (5 bases). Trimming stripped 1 base from V and 4 bases from J, with 10 bases between. The germline CDR1 and CDR2 sequences are SGHTA and FQGNSA. CDR3 length equals 14 residues. CDR3 in amino acids: CASSLEQGGTEAFF. The CDR3 DNA reads as TGTGCCAGCAGCTTAGAGCAGGGAGGCACTGAAGCTTTCTTT.

J is TRBJ2-3 and V is TRBV3-1, with a tentative D call TRBD2 (6 bases). V gave up 5 bases and J gave up 5 bases, with 14 bases separating them. In germline, CDR1 is LGHDT, CDR2 YNNKEL (reference sequence). The CDR3 is 14 residues long. DNA for the CDR3: TGTGCCAGCAGCTATGAAGTGGGAGGAGATACGCAGTATTTT. It yields the protein CASSYEVGGDTQYF.

J is TRBJ2-5 and V is TRBV10-1, with 11 bases identical to TRBD1. CDR1 and CDR2 from the germline V gene are WNHNN and SYGVQD (reference sequence). Trimming cost V 8 bases and J 3 bases; bases outside gene matches: 5. The length of the CDR3 is 14 residues. CDR3 DNA sequence: TGCGCCAGCCTCCGGGACAGGGGGAAAGAGACCCAGTACTTC. Translating gives CASLRDRGKETQYF.

The chain is built from TRBV4-1 and TRBJ2-4, with TRBD2 identical over 10 bases. J was trimmed by 14 bases and V by 0 bases; bases with no gene match: 16. The CDR3 loop spans 17 amino acids. CDR1 is MGHRA and CDR2 is YSYEKL in the germline V gene. The CDR3 loop is CASSQESWGGLAGEEYF. For the CDR3, the DNA is TGCGCCAGCAGCCAAGAGAGCTGGGGTGGGCTAGCGGGGGAGGAGTACTTC.

This clonotype came up a few times. The chain combines TRBV2 with TRBJ1-1; D is perhaps TRBD1 (6 bases). Germline loops: CDR1 SNHLY, CDR2 FYNNEI. The ends were cut back, 7 bases at V and 2 bases at J, with 20 bases in the middle. This CDR3 has 16 residues. The CDR3 DNA follows: TGTGCCAGCAAGTGGGGGGCCCGGACCGATAACACTGAAGCTTTCTTT. It yields the protein CASKWGARTDNTEAFF.

This clonotype showed up just a few times. The junction does not match germline at one end; this may be a read error. The chain joins TRBV12-3 or TRBV12-4 to TRBJ1-2; 7 bases agree with TRBD1. This CDR3 is 14 amino acids long. The CDR3 nucleotides read TGTGCCAGCATTTTAGACAGGGTTAACTATGGCTACACCTTC. This sequence encodes CASILDRVNYGYTF.

This clonotype was detected many times. The chain recombines TRBV20-1 with TRBJ2-1; D is unresolved. Trimming took 1 base from V and 9 from J, leaving 10 bases between them. The CDR3 covers 12 residues. Germline V lookup: CDR1 DFQATT, CDR2 SNEGSKA (reference sequence). CDR3 sequence: CSARGGIGEQFF. As DNA, the CDR3 is TGCAGTGCTAGAGGGGGTATTGGTGAGCAGTTCTTC.

This clonotype has more than one count but fewer than ten. The rearrangement joins TRBV5-1 to TRBJ2-1; 15 bases line up with TRBD2. V gave up 4 bases and J gave up 8 bases; unmatched junction bases: 7. The CDR3 totals 16 residues. Looked up from germline, CDR1 is SGHRS and CDR2 is YFSETQ. This chain's CDR3 is CASSRGLAGGDDEQFF. CDR3 sequence (DNA): TGCGCCAGCAGCCGGGGACTAGCGGGAGGTGACGATGAGCAGTTCTTC.

This clonotype was seen a few times. This chain links TRBV11-3 with TRBJ2-5; D perhaps matches TRBD2 (7 bases). The CDR3 loop spans 16 amino acids. Trimming shortened V by 5 bases and J by 2 bases, and 18 bases separated the two germline ends. Germline V CDR1 and CDR2: SGHNT, YENEEA. As DNA, the CDR3 is TGTGCCAGCAGCCCCTCGGGCGGGGGCGAACAAGAGACCCAGTACTTC. Translating gives CASSPSGGGEQETQYF.

This clonotype occurred many times. This chain connects TRBV28 to TRBJ2-2, with unresolved D. CDR1 and CDR2 (germline): MDHEN, SYDVKM. There are 15 residues in the CDR3. V lost 6 bases and J lost 5, with 16 bases in between. The CDR3 DNA sequence: TGTGCCAGCAGCCTCCGGCTTTATAGAACCGGGGAGCTGTTTTTT. Its protein product is CASSLRLYRTGELFF.

This clonotype was picked up many times. The rearrangement uses TRBV20-1 and TRBJ2-5; perhaps TRBD1 as D (6 bases). The germline V gene encodes CDR1 DFQATT and CDR2 SNEGSKA (reference sequence). V was cut by 6 bases and J by 5 bases, with 16 bases left in between. The CDR3 is made up of 13 amino acids. In DNA form, the CDR3 reads TGCAGTGCAGCCACAGGGAACTCGGAGACCCAGTACTTC. Translating gives CSAATGNSETQYF.

At least ten counts were recorded for this clonotype. The chain has TRBV12-3 or TRBV12-4 and TRBJ2-1; 7 nucleotides agree with TRBD2. This CDR3 is 14 amino acids long. With V trimmed by 2 bases and J by 11 bases, 9 bases remained unmatched. This CDR3 reads CASSLMAGDPKQFF. The CDR3 DNA reads as TGTGCCAGCAGTTTAATGGCGGGAGACCCTAAGCAGTTCTTC.

This chain links TRBV7-9 with TRBJ2-1, with 7 bases fitting TRBD2. Germline V gene lookup returns CDR1 SEHNR and CDR2 FQNEAQ (reference sequence). The CDR3 sequence is 16 residues long. Trimming at V came to 2 bases and at J to 3 bases, leaving 7 bases not matched to a gene. The CDR3 region is CASSLFTSDHYNEQFF. CDR3 nucleotides: TGTGCCAGCAGCTTATTTACTAGCGACCACTACAATGAGCAGTTCTTC.